The 9 T cell receptor beta chains reported below all come from one sample, sequenced in a study of blood T cell repertoires in COVID-19. The table came from immunoSEQ multiplex PCR; TCRdb's copy has only in-frame clones and leaves some out. The data hold 150,000 to 200,000 clones, with around 73% observed a single time. The sequencing sample was made of PBMCs or T cells enriched from blood (not recorded which). These receptors all come from a woman between 50 and 59 years old who had recovered from COVID-19.

The table lists this clone with a count of one. This rearrangement joins TRBV18 to TRBJ2-7, with 11 bases matching TRBD1. CDR3 length equals 15 residues. CDR1 is KGHSH and CDR2 is LQKENI in the germline V gene. V lost 3 bases and J lost 1; bases outside the gene matches: 2. The CDR3 region is CASSPGTGGSYEQYF. The CDR3, as DNA: TGTGCCAGCTCACCCGGGACAGGGGGTTCCTACGAGCAGTACTTC.

The chain carries TRBV4-1 and TRBJ2-5; weak D call: TRBD2 (5 bases). Germline V gives CDR1 MGHRA, CDR2 YSYEKL. CDR3 size: 14 residues. The germline V and J ends were trimmed by 0 bases and 11 bases, with 16 bases remaining between them. The CDR3 DNA follows: TGCGCCAGCAGCCAAGAAGCGTTTCGGGATACGCAGTACTTC. It specifies CASSQEAFRDTQYF.

The genes are TRBV5-1 and TRBJ2-3, with D hard to call. The CDR3 is made up of 15 amino acids. Per germline, CDR1 SGHRS and CDR2 YFSETQ. V dropped 0 bases and J dropped 4 bases, with 12 bases sitting between them. CDR3 bases: TGCGCCAGCAGCTTGGGGGTAGCTGTATCAGATACGCAGTATTTT. Translating it yields CASSLGVAVSDTQYF.

This rearrangement joins TRBV5-1 to TRBJ2-1, with D possibly being TRBD2 (7 bases). CDR1 SGHRS and CDR2 YFSETQ come from the germline V gene. V lost 6 bases and J lost 6, with 22 bases in between. The CDR3 runs 16 residues. The CDR3 spells CASTLGAGVPGNEQFF. For the CDR3, the DNA is TGCGCCAGCACCCTGGGGGCGGGAGTACCTGGCAATGAGCAGTTCTTC. The full variable domain, with the rest looked up from reference TRBV5-1 and TRBJ2-1, is KAGVTQTPRYLIKTRGQQVTLSCSPISGHRSVSWYQQTPGQGLQFLFEYFSETQRNKGNFPGRFSGRQFSNSRSEMNVSTLELGDSALYLCASTLGAGVPGNEQFFGPGTRLTVL.

The V and J genes are TRBV19 and TRBJ2-1, with 7 positions matching TRBD2. The CDR3 is 16 amino acids. Germline trimming cut 8 bases from V and 0 bases from J; bases unmatched to any gene: 10. Germline-derived CDR1 and CDR2 are LNHDA and SQIVND (reference sequence). The CDR3 sequence: CASRGLGDHSYNEQFF. For the CDR3, the DNA is TGTGCCAGTCGAGGACTAGGCGATCACTCCTACAATGAGCAGTTCTTC.

The rearrangement uses TRBV7-2 and TRBJ1-5; no reliable D call. Germline loops: CDR1 SGHTA, CDR2 FQGNSA. This CDR3 contains 15 residues. V lost 1 base to trimming and J lost 0 bases, with 7 bases between them. The DNA of the CDR3 is TGTGCCAGCAGCTTAGTACGGGTTAGCAATCAGCCCCAGCATTTT. Its protein product is CASSLVRVSNQPQHF.

The chain links TRBV24-1 to TRBJ2-2; 12 nucleotides agree with TRBD2. This CDR3 is built from 17 residues. The germline V gene encodes CDR1 KGHDR and CDR2 SFDVKD. V was pared by 5 bases and J by 3 bases, with 6 bases of the junction left unmatched. CDR3 sequence reads: CATSALAGGRDTGELFF. The CDR3 coding sequence is TGTGCCACCAGTGCTCTAGCGGGAGGGCGCGACACCGGGGAGCTGTTTTTT.

This clone appeared a few times. This chain joins TRBV6-1 and TRBJ1-2; D is perhaps TRBD1 (6 bases). CDR3 length: 13 residues. Germline CDR1 MNHNS, CDR2 SASEGT. Trimming left V 2 bases short and J 3 bases short, with 7 bases between. CDR3 region: CASSETGYYGYTF. The CDR3 nucleotides read TGTGCCAGCAGTGAAACAGGGTACTATGGCTACACCTTC.

The chain recombines TRBV21-1 with TRBJ2-7; the table's D gene call, TRBD2, was not cross checked with the DNA. TRBV21-1 is shown as a pseudogene. There are 13 residues in the CDR3. In nucleotides, the CDR3 is TGTGCCAGCAGCCCCAGCGGGAGTTTTGAGCAGTACTTC. Its protein is CASSPSGSFEQYF.